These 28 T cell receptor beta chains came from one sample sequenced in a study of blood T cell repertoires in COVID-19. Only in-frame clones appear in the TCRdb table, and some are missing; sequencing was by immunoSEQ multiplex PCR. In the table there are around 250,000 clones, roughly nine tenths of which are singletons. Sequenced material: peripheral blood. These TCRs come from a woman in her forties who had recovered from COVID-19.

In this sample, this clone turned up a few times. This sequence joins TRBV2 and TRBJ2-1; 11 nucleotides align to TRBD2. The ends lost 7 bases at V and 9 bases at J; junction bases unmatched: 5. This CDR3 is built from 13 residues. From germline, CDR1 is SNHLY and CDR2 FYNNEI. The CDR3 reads CASTGLAEVEQFF. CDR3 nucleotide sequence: TGTGCCAGCACGGGACTAGCGGAGGTTGAGCAGTTCTTC. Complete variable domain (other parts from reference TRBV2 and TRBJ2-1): EPEVTQTPSHQVTQMGQEVILRCVPISNHLYFYWYRQILGQKVEFLVSFYNNEISEKSEIFDDQFSVERPDGSNFTLKIRSTKLEDSAMYFCASTGLAEVEQFFGPGTRLTVL.

The CDR3 bases are TGTGCCAGCAGTGGTTCCGGGGGAGGCAATCAGCCCCAGCATTTT. It yields the protein CASSGSGGGNQPQHF. The gene calls are TRBV2 and TRBJ1-5; tentatively, D is TRBD1 (5 bases). Germline loops: CDR1 SNHLY, CDR2 FYNNEI. Trimming removed 4 bases from V and 2 bases from J, with 12 bases in between. The CDR3 consists of 15 residues.

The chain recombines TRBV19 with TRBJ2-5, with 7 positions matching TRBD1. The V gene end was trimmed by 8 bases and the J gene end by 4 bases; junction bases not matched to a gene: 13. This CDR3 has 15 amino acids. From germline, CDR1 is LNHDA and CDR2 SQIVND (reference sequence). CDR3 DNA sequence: TGTGCCAGTCGAGAACAGGGGTTCTGGGGAGAGACCCAGTACTTC. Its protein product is CASREQGFWGETQYF.

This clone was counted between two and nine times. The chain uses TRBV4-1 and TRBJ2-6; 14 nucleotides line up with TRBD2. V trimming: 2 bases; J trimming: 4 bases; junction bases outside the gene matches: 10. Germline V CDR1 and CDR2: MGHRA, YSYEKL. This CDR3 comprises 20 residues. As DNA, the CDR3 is TGCGCCAGCAGCCAACCCGAGGGACTAGCGGGAGCTATCGGGGCCAACGTCCTGACTTTC. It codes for CASSQPEGLAGAIGANVLTF.

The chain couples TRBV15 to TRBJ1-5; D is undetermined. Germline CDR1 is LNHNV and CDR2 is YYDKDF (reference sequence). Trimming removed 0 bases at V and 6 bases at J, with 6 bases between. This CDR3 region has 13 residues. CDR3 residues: CATSREGSQPQHF. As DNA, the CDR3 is TGTGCCACCAGCAGAGAGGGGAGTCAGCCCCAGCATTTT.

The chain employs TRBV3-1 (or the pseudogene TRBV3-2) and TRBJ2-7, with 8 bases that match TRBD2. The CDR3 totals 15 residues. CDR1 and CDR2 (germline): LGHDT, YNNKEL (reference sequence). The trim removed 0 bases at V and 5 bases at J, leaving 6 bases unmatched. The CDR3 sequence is CASSQDRLAGNEQYF. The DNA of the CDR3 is TGTGCCAGCAGCCAAGATCGGCTAGCGGGCAACGAGCAGTACTTC.

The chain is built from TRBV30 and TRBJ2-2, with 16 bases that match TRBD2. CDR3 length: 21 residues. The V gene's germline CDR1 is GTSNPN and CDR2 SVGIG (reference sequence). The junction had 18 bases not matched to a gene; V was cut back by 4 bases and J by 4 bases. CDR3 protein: CAWIGTGTGTSGGEVTGELFF. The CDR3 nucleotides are TGTGCCTGGATCGGTACCGGCACGGGGACTAGCGGGGGGGAAGTCACCGGGGAGCTGTTTTTT.

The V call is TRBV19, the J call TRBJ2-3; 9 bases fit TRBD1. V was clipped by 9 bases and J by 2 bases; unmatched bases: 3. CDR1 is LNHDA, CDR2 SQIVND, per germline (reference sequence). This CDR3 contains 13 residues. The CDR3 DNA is TGTGCCAGCCGGGACAGGGCCACAGATACGCAGTATTTT. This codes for CASRDRATDTQYF.

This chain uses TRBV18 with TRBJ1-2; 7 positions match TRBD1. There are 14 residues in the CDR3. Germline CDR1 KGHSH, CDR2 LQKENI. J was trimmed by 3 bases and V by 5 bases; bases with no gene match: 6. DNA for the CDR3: TGTGCCAGCTCAGCCAGGGGGGCGGACTATGGCTACACCTTC. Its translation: CASSARGADYGYTF. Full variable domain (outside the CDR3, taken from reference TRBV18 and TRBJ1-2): NAGVMQNPRHLVRRRGQEARLRCSPMKGHSHVYWYRQLPEEGLKFMVYLQKENIIDESGMPKERFSAEFPKEGPSILRIQQVVRGDSAAYFCASSARGADYGYTFGSGTRLTVV.

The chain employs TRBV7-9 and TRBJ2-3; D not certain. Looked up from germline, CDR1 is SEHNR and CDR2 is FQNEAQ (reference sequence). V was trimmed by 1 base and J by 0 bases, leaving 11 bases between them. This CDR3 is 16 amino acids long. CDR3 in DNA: TGTGCCAGCAGCTTAGTTGTTTTCCAAAGCACAGATACGCAGTATTTT. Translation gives CASSLVVFQSTDTQYF.

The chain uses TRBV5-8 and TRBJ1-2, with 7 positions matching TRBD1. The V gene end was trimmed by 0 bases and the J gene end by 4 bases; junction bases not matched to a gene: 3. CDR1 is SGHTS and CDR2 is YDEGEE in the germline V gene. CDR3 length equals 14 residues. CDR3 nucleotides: TGTGCCAGCAGCTTGGGGGGACAGAGCTATGGCTACACCTTC. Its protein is CASSLGGQSYGYTF.

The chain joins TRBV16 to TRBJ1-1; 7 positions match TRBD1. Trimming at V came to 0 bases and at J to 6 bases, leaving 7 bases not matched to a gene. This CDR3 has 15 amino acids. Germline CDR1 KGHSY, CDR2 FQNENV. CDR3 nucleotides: TGTGCCAGCAGCCAATCTTCAGGGGGTTTGTCTGAAGCTTTCTTT. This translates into CASSQSSGGLSEAFF.

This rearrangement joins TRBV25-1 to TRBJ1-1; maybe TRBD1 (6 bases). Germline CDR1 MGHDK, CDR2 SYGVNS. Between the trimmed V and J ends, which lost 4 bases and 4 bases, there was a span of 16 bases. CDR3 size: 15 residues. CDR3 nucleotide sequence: TGTGCCAGCAGTGCCGTCCTGGGGGGGCGCACTGAAGCTTTCTTT. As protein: CASSAVLGGRTEAFF.

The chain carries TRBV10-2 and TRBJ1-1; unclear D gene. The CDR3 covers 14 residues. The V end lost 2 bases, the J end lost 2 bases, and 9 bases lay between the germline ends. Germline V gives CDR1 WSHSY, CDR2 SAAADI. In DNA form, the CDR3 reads TGCGCCAGCAGTGAGGTCAGAAGTAACACTGAAGCTTTCTTT. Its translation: CASSEVRSNTEAFF.

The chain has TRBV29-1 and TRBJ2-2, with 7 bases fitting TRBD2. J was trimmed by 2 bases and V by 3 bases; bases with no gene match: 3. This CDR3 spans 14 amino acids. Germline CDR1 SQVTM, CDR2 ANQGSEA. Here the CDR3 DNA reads TGCAGCGTTGATCGCGGGAGCAACACCGGGGAGCTGTTTTTT. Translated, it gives CSVDRGSNTGELFF.

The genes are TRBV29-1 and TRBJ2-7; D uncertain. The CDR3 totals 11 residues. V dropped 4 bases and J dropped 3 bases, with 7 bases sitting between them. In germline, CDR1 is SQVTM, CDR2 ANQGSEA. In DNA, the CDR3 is TGCAGCGTTGCCCTGTACTACGAGCAGTACTTC. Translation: CSVALYYEQYF.

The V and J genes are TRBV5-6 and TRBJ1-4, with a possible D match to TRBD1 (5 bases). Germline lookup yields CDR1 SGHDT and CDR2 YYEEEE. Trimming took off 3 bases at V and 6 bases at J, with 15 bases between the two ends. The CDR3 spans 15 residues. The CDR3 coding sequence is TGTGCCAGCAGCTGGGGACCGACGGGGGATGAAAAACTGTTTTTT. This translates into CASSWGPTGDEKLFF.

CDR3 coding DNA: TGTGCCAGCAGCCTACAGGGGGCTGGGGCCAACGTCCTGACTTTC. The encoded protein is CASSLQGAGANVLTF. J is TRBJ2-6 and V is TRBV7-2; TRBD1 aligns across 8 bases. The CDR3 spans 15 residues. Germline CDR1 SGHTA, CDR2 FQGNSA. The J segment lost 2 bases and the V segment lost 5 bases, leaving 2 bases of the junction unmatched.

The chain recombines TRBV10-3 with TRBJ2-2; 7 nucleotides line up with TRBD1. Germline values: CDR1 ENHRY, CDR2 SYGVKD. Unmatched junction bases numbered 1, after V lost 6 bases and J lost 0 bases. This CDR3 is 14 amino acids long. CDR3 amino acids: CAIRGTANTGELFF. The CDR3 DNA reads TGTGCCATCAGAGGGACAGCGAACACCGGGGAGCTGTTTTTT.

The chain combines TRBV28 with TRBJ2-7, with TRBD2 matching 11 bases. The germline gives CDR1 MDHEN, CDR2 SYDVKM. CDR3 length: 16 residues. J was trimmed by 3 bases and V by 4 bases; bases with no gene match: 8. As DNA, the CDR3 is TGTGCCAGCAGTTCGGGACTAGCGGCCTATTACTACGAGCAGTACTTC. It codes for CASSSGLAAYYYEQYF.

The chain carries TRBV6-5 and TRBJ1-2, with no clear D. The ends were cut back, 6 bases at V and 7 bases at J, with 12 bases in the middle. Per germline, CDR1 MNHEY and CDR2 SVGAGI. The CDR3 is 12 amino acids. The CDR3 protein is CASRADPGGYTF. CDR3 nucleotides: TGTGCCAGCAGAGCCGACCCGGGTGGCTACACCTTC.

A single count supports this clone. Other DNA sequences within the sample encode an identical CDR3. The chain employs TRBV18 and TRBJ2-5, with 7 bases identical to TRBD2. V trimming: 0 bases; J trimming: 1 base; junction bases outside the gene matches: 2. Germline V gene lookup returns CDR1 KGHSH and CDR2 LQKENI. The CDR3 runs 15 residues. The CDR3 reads CASSPPASGQETQYF. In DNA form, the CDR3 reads TGTGCCAGCTCACCACCGGCTAGCGGCCAAGAGACCCAGTACTTC.

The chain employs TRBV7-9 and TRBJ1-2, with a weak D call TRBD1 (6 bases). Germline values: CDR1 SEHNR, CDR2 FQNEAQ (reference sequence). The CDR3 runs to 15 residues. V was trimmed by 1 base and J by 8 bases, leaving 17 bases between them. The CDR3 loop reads CASSLVSAGEGGYTF. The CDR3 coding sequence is TGTGCCAGCAGCTTAGTCTCTGCAGGGGAAGGGGGCTACACCTTC.

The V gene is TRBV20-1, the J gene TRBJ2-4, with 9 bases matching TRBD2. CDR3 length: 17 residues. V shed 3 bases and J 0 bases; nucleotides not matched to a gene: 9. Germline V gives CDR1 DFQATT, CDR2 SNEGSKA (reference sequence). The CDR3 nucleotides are TGCAGTGCTAGTCCCCCCAGACTAGCGGAAGCCAAAAACATTCAGTACTTC. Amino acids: CSASPPRLAEAKNIQYF.

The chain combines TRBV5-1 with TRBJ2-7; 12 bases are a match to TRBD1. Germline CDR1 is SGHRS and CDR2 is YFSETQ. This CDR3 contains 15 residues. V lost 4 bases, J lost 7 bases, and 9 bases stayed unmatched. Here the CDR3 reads CASSTRDRGPLEQYF. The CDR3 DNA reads TGCGCCAGCAGCACCCGGGACAGGGGGCCTCTAGAGCAGTACTTC.

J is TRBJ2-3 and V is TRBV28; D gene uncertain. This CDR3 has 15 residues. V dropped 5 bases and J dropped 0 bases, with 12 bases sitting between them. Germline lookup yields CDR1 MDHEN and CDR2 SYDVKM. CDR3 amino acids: CASSLRHSSTDTQYF. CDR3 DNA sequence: TGTGCCAGCAGTCTCAGGCATTCTAGCACAGATACGCAGTATTTT.

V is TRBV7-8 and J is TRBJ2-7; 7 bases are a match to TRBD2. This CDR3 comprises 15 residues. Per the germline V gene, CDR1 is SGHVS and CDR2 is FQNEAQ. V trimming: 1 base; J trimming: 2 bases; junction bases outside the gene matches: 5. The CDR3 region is CASSLGLAATYEQYF. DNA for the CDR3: TGTGCCAGCAGCTTAGGCCTAGCGGCTACCTACGAGCAGTACTTC.

The CDR3 DNA follows: TGCGCCAGCAGCTTGGGGACTGCCAGGATTGAAGAGACCCAGTACTTC. Amino acid sequence: CASSLGTARIEETQYF. J is TRBJ2-5 and V is TRBV5-1; tentative D call: TRBD2 (5 bases). Trimming removed 0 bases at V and 3 bases at J, with 15 bases between. Germline V CDR1 and CDR2: SGHRS, YFSETQ. This CDR3 contains 16 residues.